This is a list of T cell receptor beta chains from one sample in a study of blood T cell repertoires in COVID-19. Some clones are missing from TCRdb's copy, which holds only in-frame ones; the method was immunoSEQ multiplex PCR. The data hold roughly 51,000 clones, with 91% observed a single time. Sequenced input: peripheral blood. The source of these receptors is a woman aged 55-70 years with active or convalescent COVID-19. CDR3s include the opening cysteine and the closing phenylalanine or tryptophan. The D gene is left open where the match is weak. Clone size is given for some rows only: seen once, a few or many times, or a class if the clone is expanded.

d_call | clone_size | j_call | v_call | cdr3_aa | cdr3_nt
NA | NA | TRBJ1-5 | TRBV6-5 | CASLLGGLRQPQHF | TGTGCCAGCCTCTTGGGTGGGCTTCGTCAGCCCCAGCATTTT
NA | NA | TRBJ2-3 | TRBV25-1 | CASSEFKGTGTQYF | TGTGCCAGCAGTGAATTCAAGGGGACTGGTACGCAGTATTTT
TRBD1 | NA | TRBJ1-5 | TRBV30 | CAWSRTGEHQPQHF | TGTGCCTGGAGCCGGACAGGGGAACATCAGCCCCAGCATTTT
TRBD1 | once | TRBJ2-2 | TRBV25-1 | CASSEPGQGATGELFF | TGTGCCAGCAGTGAGCCCGGACAGGGGGCAACCGGGGAGCTGTTTTTT
TRBD2 | NA | TRBJ2-3 | TRBV5-1 | CASSYGGGPTDTQYF | TGCGCCAGCAGCTATGGGGGAGGGCCCACAGATACGCAGTATTTT
TRBD1 | NA | TRBJ2-7 | TRBV3-1/TRBV3-2 | CASSQPDRNGDEQYF | TGTGCCAGCAGCCAACCGGACAGGAATGGGGACGAGCAGTACTTC
NA | NA | TRBJ1-3 | TRBV7-9 | CASTRGQPTFGNTIYF | TGTGCCAGCACTCGGGGACAACCTACGTTTGGAAACACCATATATTTT
NA | NA | TRBJ1-5 | TRBV19 | CASSIGQGYNQPQHF | TGTGCCAGTAGTATAGGGCAGGGCTACAATCAGCCCCAGCATTTT
TRBD2 | NA | TRBJ2-3 | TRBV24-1 | CATSETLAGETDTQYF | TGTGCCACCAGTGAGACGTTAGCGGGAGAGACAGATACGCAGTATTTT
TRBD1 | few | TRBJ1-2 | TRBV14 | CASSQDGTVYGYTF | TGTGCCAGCAGCCAAGACGGGACAGTCTATGGCTACACCTTC
TRBD2 | NA | TRBJ2-7 | TRBV10-3 | CAISRLAGASYEQYF | TGTGCCATCAGTCGACTAGCGGGGGCCTCCTACGAGCAGTACTTC
NA | NA | TRBJ1-4 | TRBV19 | CASSMGRSLEKLFF | TGTGCCAGTAGTATGGGCAGGTCCCTTGAAAAACTGTTTTTT
TRBD1 | NA | TRBJ1-1 | TRBV18 | CASSPPSQGGTEAFF | TGTGCCAGCTCACCTCCGTCTCAGGGGGGCACTGAAGCTTTCTTT
NA | NA | TRBJ2-3 | TRBV27 | CASSLALITDTQYF | TGTGCCAGCAGCTTGGCCTTGATCACAGATACGCAGTATTTT
NA | NA | TRBJ2-7 | TRBV9 | CASSVNSGQAQGEQYF | TGTGCCAGCAGCGTAAACTCCGGGCAGGCCCAGGGCGAGCAGTACTTC
TRBD1 | NA | TRBJ1-1 | TRBV5-1 | CASSLVQGDQQAFF | TGCGCCAGCAGCTTGGTACAGGGGGACCAGCAAGCTTTCTTT
TRBD1 | NA | TRBJ1-2 | TRBV27 | CASSVDRGSVGYTF | TGTGCCAGCAGTGTCGACAGGGGGTCCGTTGGCTACACCTTC
TRBD1 | NA | TRBJ2-7 | TRBV27 | CASSLLSGGFNEQYF | TGTGCCAGCAGTTTGTTGTCAGGGGGCTTCAACGAGCAGTACTTC
NA | NA | TRBJ1-2 | TRBV4-3 | CASSPGSNYGYTF | TGCGCCAGCAGTCCGGGGTCTAACTATGGCTACACCTTC
NA | NA | TRBJ1-2 | TRBV29-1 | CSVEGGTLYTF | TGCAGCGTTGAAGGCGGGACCCTCTACACCTTC
NA | NA | TRBJ2-6 | TRBV5-1 | CASSSGSGANVLTF | TGCGCCAGCAGTAGTGGCTCTGGGGCCAACGTCCTGACTTTC
NA | NA | TRBJ2-7 | TRBV7-8 | CASSLDTLYEQYF | TGTGCCAGCAGCTTGGACACGCTATACGAGCAGTACTTC
NA | NA | TRBJ2-1 | TRBV11-2 | CASSLGSARSYNEQFF | TGTGCCAGCAGCTTAGGTAGTGCGCGATCCTACAATGAGCAGTTCTTC
NA | NA | TRBJ1-1 | TRBV28 | CASHQGPEAFF | TGTGCCAGCCACCAGGGGCCTGAAGCTTTCTTT
NA | NA | TRBJ2-7 | TRBV5-6 | CASSAGTSFYEQYF | TGTGCCAGCAGCGCCGGGACAAGTTTCTACGAGCAGTACTTC
NA | NA | TRBJ2-1 | TRBV3-1/TRBV3-2 | CASSQDPGNNEQFF | TGTGCCAGCAGCCAAGACCCGGGGAACAATGAGCAGTTCTTC
NA | NA | TRBJ2-2 | TRBV30 | CAWSVKAGTGELFF | TGTGCCTGGAGTGTGAAGGCCGGGACCGGGGAGCTGTTTTTT
NA | NA | TRBJ2-7 | TRBV5-8 | CASSLMDSYEQYF | TGTGCCAGCAGTTTAATGGACAGCTACGAGCAGTACTTC
NA | NA | TRBJ2-5 | TRBV2 | CASSGTTLQETQYF | TGTGCCAGCAGTGGGACTACTCTCCAAGAGACCCAGTACTTC
NA | NA | TRBJ1-2 | TRBV18 | CASSPGSGANYGYTF | TGTGCCAGCTCACCAGGTTCGGGAGCTAACTATGGCTACACCTTC
NA | once | TRBJ1-4 | TRBV28 | CASRKGGNEKLFF | TGTGCCAGCAGAAAAGGAGGGAATGAAAAACTGTTTTTT
TRBD2 | NA | TRBJ2-4 | TRBV19 | CATRTSGSFEAKNIQYF | TGTGCCACCAGGACTAGCGGGAGTTTCGAAGCCAAAAACATTCAGTACTTC
NA | NA | TRBJ2-1 | TRBV11-3 | CASSSNQGNEQFF | TGTGCCAGCAGCTCTAACCAGGGAAATGAGCAGTTCTTC
NA | NA | TRBJ2-5 | TRBV25-1 | CASSPLRGETQYF | TGTGCCAGCAGTCCCCTACGGGGGGAGACCCAGTACTTC
TRBD1 | NA | TRBJ2-3 | TRBV5-1 | CASSWGTGGGDTDTQYF | TGCGCCAGCAGTTGGGGGACAGGTGGGGGAGACACAGATACGCAGTATTTT
NA | few | TRBJ1-1 | TRBV18 | CASSRNTEAFF | TGTGCCAGCTCCCGGAACACTGAAGCTTTCTTT
NA | NA | TRBJ1-6 | TRBV27 | CASTPRVTSGINSPLHF | TGTGCCAGCACCCCCAGAGTTACCTCGGGGATTAATTCACCCCTCCACTTT
TRBD1 | NA | TRBJ2-7 | TRBV29-1 | CSVEVEIARQGFYEQYF | TGCAGCGTTGAAGTGGAAATTGCGAGACAGGGCTTTTACGAGCAGTACTTC
TRBD2 | NA | TRBJ2-7 | TRBV10-3 | CAISEGFSGAYEQYF | TGTGCCATCAGTGAGGGCTTTAGCGGGGCCTACGAGCAGTACTTC
NA | NA | TRBJ1-1 | TRBV6-1 | CASSEARGYTEAFF | TGTGCCAGCAGTGAAGCGCGGGGGTACACTGAAGCTTTCTTT
TRBD1 | NA | TRBJ1-1 | TRBV19 | CASSTDRHEPEAFF | TGTGCCAGTAGTACGGACAGGCATGAGCCTGAAGCTTTCTTT
TRBD1 | NA | TRBJ1-4 | TRBV28 | CASSSPGQATNEKLFF | TGTGCCAGCAGTTCCCCGGGACAGGCAACTAATGAAAAACTGTTTTTT
TRBD1 | NA | TRBJ2-5 | TRBV5-6 | CASSLGFRDRVLETQYF | TGTGCCAGCAGCTTGGGGTTCCGGGACAGGGTATTGGAGACCCAGTACTTC
TRBD2 | NA | TRBJ2-7 | TRBV28 | CASSFFSGSYEQYF | TGTGCCAGCAGTTTTTTTAGCGGGAGTTACGAGCAGTACTTC
NA | NA | TRBJ1-4 | TRBV28 | CASSLQAPTNEKLFF | TGTGCCAGCAGTTTGCAGGCCCCAACTAATGAAAAACTGTTTTTT
NA | NA | TRBJ1-6 | TRBV21-1 | CASSKRGYNSPLHF | TGTGCCAGCAGCAAGCGGGGTTATAATTCACCCCTCCACTTT
TRBD1 | NA | TRBJ1-6 | TRBV2 | CASSTLMGQAHPGSPLHF | TGTGCCAGCAGTACCCTCATGGGACAGGCACACCCGGGTTCACCCCTCCACTTT
TRBD2 | NA | TRBJ2-7 | TRBV7-9 | CASSPTSGGDYEQYF | TGTGCCAGCAGCCCCACGAGCGGGGGGGACTACGAGCAGTACTTC
NA | NA | TRBJ1-5 | TRBV28 | CASSSTGLSNQPQHF | TGTGCCAGCAGTTCGACAGGACTTAGCAATCAGCCCCAGCATTTT
TRBD2 | NA | TRBJ2-7 | TRBV19 | CASSGRTSGGSSYEQYF | TGTGCCAGTAGCGGGCGGACTAGCGGGGGTAGCTCCTACGAGCAGTACTTC